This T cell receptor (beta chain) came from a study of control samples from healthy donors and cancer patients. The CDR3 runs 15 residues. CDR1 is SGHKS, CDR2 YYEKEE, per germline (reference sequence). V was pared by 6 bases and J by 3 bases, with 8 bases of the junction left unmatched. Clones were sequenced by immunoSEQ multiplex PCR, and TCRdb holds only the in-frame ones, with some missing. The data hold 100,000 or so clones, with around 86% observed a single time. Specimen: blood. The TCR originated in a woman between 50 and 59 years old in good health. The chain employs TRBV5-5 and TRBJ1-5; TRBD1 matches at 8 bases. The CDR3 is CASNQGTGNNQPQHF. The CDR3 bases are TGTGCCAGCAACCAGGGGACAGGCAACAATCAGCCCCAGCATTTT.